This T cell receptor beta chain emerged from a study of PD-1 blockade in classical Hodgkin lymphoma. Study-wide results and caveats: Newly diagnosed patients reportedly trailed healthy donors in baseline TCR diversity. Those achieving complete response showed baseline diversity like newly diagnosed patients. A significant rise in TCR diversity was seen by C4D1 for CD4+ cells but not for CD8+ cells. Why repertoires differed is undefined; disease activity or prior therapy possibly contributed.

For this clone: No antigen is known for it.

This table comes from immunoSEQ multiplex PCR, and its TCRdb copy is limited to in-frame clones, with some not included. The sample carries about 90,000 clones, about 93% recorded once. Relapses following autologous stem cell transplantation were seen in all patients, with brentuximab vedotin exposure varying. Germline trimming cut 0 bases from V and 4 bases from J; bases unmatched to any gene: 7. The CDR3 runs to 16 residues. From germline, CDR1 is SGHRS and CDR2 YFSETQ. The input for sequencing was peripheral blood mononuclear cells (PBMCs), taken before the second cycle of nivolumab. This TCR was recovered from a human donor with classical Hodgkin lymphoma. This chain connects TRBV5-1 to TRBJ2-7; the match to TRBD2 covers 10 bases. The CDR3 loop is CASSLAGTSEGYEQYF. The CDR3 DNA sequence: TGCGCCAGCAGCTTGGCCGGGACTAGCGAAGGGTACGAGCAGTACTTC.